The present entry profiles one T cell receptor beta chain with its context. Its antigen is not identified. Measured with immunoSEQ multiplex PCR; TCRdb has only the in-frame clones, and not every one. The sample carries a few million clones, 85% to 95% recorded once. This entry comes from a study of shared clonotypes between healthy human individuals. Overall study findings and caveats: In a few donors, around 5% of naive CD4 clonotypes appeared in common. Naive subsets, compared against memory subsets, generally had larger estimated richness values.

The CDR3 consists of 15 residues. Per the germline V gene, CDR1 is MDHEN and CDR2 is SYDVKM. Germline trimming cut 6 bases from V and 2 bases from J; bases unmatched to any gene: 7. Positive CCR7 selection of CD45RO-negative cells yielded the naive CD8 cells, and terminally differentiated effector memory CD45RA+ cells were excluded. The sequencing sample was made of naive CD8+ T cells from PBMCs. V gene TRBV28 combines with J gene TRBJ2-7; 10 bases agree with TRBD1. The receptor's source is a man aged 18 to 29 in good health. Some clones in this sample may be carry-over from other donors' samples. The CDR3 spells CASSPDRGLTYEQYF. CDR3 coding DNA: TGTGCCAGCAGCCCAGACAGGGGGCTTACCTACGAGCAGTACTTC.